This T cell receptor (beta chain) was sequenced in a study of early T cells in non-severe SARS-CoV-2 infection. On the study more broadly: Sequencing of unsorted whole blood was done on bulk RNA, leaving chains unpaired.

Many counts were recorded for this clonotype. Its matching antigen is unknown. The protocol attached unique molecular identifiers to individual cDNA molecules. TCRdb ran MiXCR on the 5' RACE reads and lists one entry per CDR3 protein. In the table there are some 87,000 distinct CDR3 sequences, roughly 13% of which are singletons. Whole-study results and caveats: Clonotype matching in VDJdb favored anti-spike CD8 responses and did not capture private and CD4 specificities.

This CDR3 has 18 residues. Germline V gene data show CDR1 as SGHVS and CDR2 as FNYEAQ. J gave up 3 bases and V 5 bases, and 12 bases lay outside the gene matches. The sequenced sample was whole blood. The chain recombines TRBV7-6 with TRBJ2-2; 10 bases fit TRBD2. This receptor was obtained from an adult who was a healthcare worker with PCR-confirmed SARS-CoV-2 infection or an uninfected control (not recorded which). In DNA form, the CDR3 reads TGTGCCAGCAGCCCAGAAGCGACTAGCGGGCCCTACACCGGGGAGCTGTTTTTT. Amino acids: CASSPEATSGPYTGELFF.